Listed below are T cell receptor beta chains from one sample, sequenced in a study of shared T cell receptors in the human thymus. Measured with immunoSEQ multiplex PCR; TCRdb has only the in-frame clones, and not every one. The sample carries roughly 660,000 clones, roughly 90% recorded once. The data also belong to a second study, concerning human thymus T cells.

Material: thymocytes. The receptor source for this set is a boy under three years old with a congenital heart defect. Both conserved end residues are part of each CDR3. A D gene is named only where the DNA matches it firmly. Clone size is stated in some rows and not others, as once, few, many or a class when expanded.

clone_size	v_call	j_call	d_call	cdr3_nt	cdr3_aa
-	TRBV18	TRBJ1-5	TRBD1	TGTGCCAGCTCACACTCGGACAGGGGGCTAGGTCAGCCCCAGCATTTT	CASSHSDRGLGQPQHF
-	TRBV6-6	TRBJ2-5	-	TGTGCCAGCAACTACGTGGGAGAGGAGACCCAGTACTTC	CASNYVGEETQYF
-	TRBV10-3	TRBJ2-1	TRBD2	TGTGCCATCACCCCGGGACAGGAGGGGACTAGCGGGAGATTCGATGAGCAGTTCTTC	CAITPGQEGTSGRFDEQFF
-	TRBV27	TRBJ2-1	TRBD2	TGTGCCAGCAGTTCGCAGACTAGCGGGAGCGCTAGGGAGCAGTTCTTC	CASSSQTSGSAREQFF
few	TRBV7-9	TRBJ2-7	-	TGTGCCAGCAGCTTAGGCCAGGGGAGATACGAGCAGTACTTC	CASSLGQGRYEQYF
-	TRBV27	TRBJ1-2	-	TGTGCCAGCAGTTTATTGTCATATGGCTACACCTTC	CASSLLSYGYTF
-	TRBV5-1	TRBJ2-1	-	TGCGCCAGCAGCTTGGCAATCCGGGAGCTCGGGAAAGCCCAATACAATGAGCAGTTCTTC	CASSLAIRELGKAQYNEQFF
once	TRBV9	TRBJ1-4	-	TGTGCCAGCAGCGTAGGAGAGGAATCTAATGAAAAACTGTTTTTT	CASSVGEESNEKLFF
few	TRBV4-2	TRBJ2-7	-	TGTGCCAGCAGCCAAGGTTACAGGCGCGGGATCTACGAGCAGTACTTC	CASSQGYRRGIYEQYF
-	TRBV19	TRBJ1-5	-	TGTGCCAGTAGTATGCCGAGGGGCGGGAGAAATCAGCCCCAGCATTTT	CASSMPRGGRNQPQHF
-	TRBV30	TRBJ2-1	TRBD1	TGTGCCTGGAGCCACCCCCAGGACAGGGGGAATCTTGAGCAGTTCTTC	CAWSHPQDRGNLEQFF